This T cell receptor (beta chain) was sequenced during a study of blood T cell repertoires in COVID-19. The wider study: From the United States, Italy and Spain came samples of acute and convalescent COVID-19. Sample material is recorded as cDNA or gDNA derived from T cells, B-cell-depleted T cells, or PBMCs.

CDR1 and CDR2 (germline): LGHNT, FRNRAP. The CDR3 totals 16 residues. V was pared by 1 base and J by 3 bases, with 5 bases of the junction left unmatched. Produced via immunoSEQ multiplex PCR; TCRdb's table is partial and in-frame only. The table has tens of thousands of clones, 75% to 85% seen once. The TCR comes from a woman in her 70s with acute or convalescent COVID-19. The V and J genes are TRBV12-5 and TRBJ1-3; the match to TRBD1 covers 8 bases. Sequencing used peripheral blood. The CDR3: CASGLGQGAFGNTIYF. DNA of the CDR3: TGTGCTAGTGGTTTGGGGCAGGGGGCTTTTGGAAACACCATATATTTT.